This T cell receptor beta chain derives from a study of radiotherapy plus CTLA-4 blockade in lung cancer. Study as a whole: Patients showed objective responses in 18% of cases and disease control in just over 30%. The study, taken as a whole, reports: Subsequent to radiotherapy plus ipilimumab, tumor-derived TCR clones underwent expansion in blood. With interferon-beta, early dynamics of blood T cell clones were reported to best predict response.

On this clone itself: What it recognizes is unknown.

The CDR3 has 16 residues. CDR1 MDHEN and CDR2 SYDVKM come from the germline V gene. With 2 bases clipped from V and 3 bases from J, the junction kept 4 bases outside the gene matches. The assay was immunoSEQ multiplex PCR, and TCRdb's table has in-frame clones only and misses some. The repertoire has some 43,000 clones, 82% of them found once; the top ten carry more than 3%. This receptor was identified in a human donor with non-small cell lung cancer who had stable disease on radiotherapy plus ipilimumab. V is TRBV28 and J is TRBJ2-1; 10 bases line up with TRBD2. The source was peripheral blood, collected from a patient treated with radiotherapy plus ipilimumab. CDR3 in DNA: TGTGCCAGCAGTTTAGCACGGACTAGCGGCTACAATGAGCAGTTCTTC. It encodes CASSLARTSGYNEQFF.